This T cell receptor beta chain was sequenced for a study of regulatory and conventional T cells in RAG deficiency. Notes on the study in general: Shannon entropy was markedly lower and Simpson indices higher in RAG-deficient patients than control T-cell subsets. Omenn syndrome and CID/AS patients had 95 to 100-fold fewer unique Treg TCR beta sequences, versus approximately 10-fold elsewhere. Omenn patients showed >75% Treg-Tconv overlap and shorter CDR3 lengths.

Generated by immunoSEQ multiplex PCR, the TCRdb table keeps only in-frame clones and is missing some. The sample carries 20,000 to 25,000 clones, around 92% recorded once. CDR3 length: 14 amino acids. V shed 4 bases, J shed 4 bases, and the junction held 5 bases outside the gene matches. The germline CDR1 and CDR2 sequences are SQVTM and ANQGSEA. Conventional CD4+ T cells were sorted from blood as CD25-low CD127-high cells. A word on this clone: The antigen is not known.

This sample also belongs to another study, concerning regulatory T cells. As that study records: Primers: 52 TRBV forward and 13 TRBJ reverse. In patients, unique TRB V-J pairs were restricted and V/J usage skewed, especially in Tregs.

The chain employs TRBV29-1 and TRBJ2-1, with 9 bases lining up with TRBD2. This receptor was obtained from a human donor in good health. The sequenced material came from CD4+ T cells sorted from blood. DNA of the CDR3: TGCAGCGTTGGCCTAGCGGGACTGTACAATGAGCAGTTCTTC. Translation gives CSVGLAGLYNEQFF.